The sequence of this TCR beta chain was determined in a study of control samples from healthy donors and cancer patients (dated by TCRdb to the early 2020s). The CDR3 has 14 amino acids, counting the end cysteine and phenylalanine. The read is trimmed to its CDR3 DNA, 42 bases read in frame from base 1. The germline V gene encodes CDR1 MGHRA and CDR2 YSYEKL. V is trimmed back by 3 bases and J by 3 bases, and the junction contains 4 bases that no gene match accounts for. About this clone: There is no known antigen for this receptor. No base quality values were provided; no much bigger clone lies one nucleotide off.

The library was made by the immunoSEQ multiplex PCR assay. TCRdb mirrors the immuneACCESS table, restricted to in-frame sequences. Some clones are absent from its copies; in checked studies, under half trace to an unresolved V gene, and the reason for the others is unknown. For this sample the table gives 150,000 to 200,000 clones, of which over 80% were detected only once. Roughly 1.5% of the sample rests with the top ten. Sequences were obtained from blood. The chain couples TRBV4-1 to TRBJ1-2; TRBD1 agrees with 7 junctional bases. The sequence was obtained from a man aged 18 to 30 in good health. The encoded CDR3 is CASSQGQKDYGYTF. The nucleotides read TGCGCCAGCAGCCAGGGACAGAAAGACTATGGCTACACCTTC.